The T cell receptor (beta chain) described here comes from a study of T-cell memory formation after mild COVID-19. Whole-study context: TCR clusters mostly belonged to single donors. Study outcomes and limitations: Contracting clones from day 15 to 85 showed balanced CD4/CD8; later expanders favored CD4+.

TCRdb re-analysed the 5' RACE reads in MiXCR, keeping a single row per CDR3 protein. The profile shows more than 250,000 distinct CDR3 sequences, 16% of them singletons. The germline V gene has CDR1 LGHDT and CDR2 YNNKEL (reference sequence). The CDR3 is made up of 14 amino acids. Germline trimming cut 0 bases from V and 2 bases from J; bases unmatched to any gene: 0. Concerning this clonotype itself: What it binds is unknown.

The sequenced sample consisted of PBMCs or a T cell subset sorted from them (not recorded which). V is TRBV3-1 and J is TRBJ2-7, with 8 nucleotides matching TRBD2. This TCR was recovered from a man aged 18 to 30 who had mild COVID-19 (a few samples of this study predate the infection). Cell type and time point are not known. In DNA, the CDR3 is TGTGCCAGCAGCCAAGATAGCGGGGCCTACGAGCAGTACTTC. Protein sequence: CASSQDSGAYEQYF.